This passage covers 7 T cell receptor beta chains from one sample sequenced in a study of blood T cell repertoires in COVID-19. TCRdb's table, derived via immunoSEQ multiplex PCR, lists solely in-frame clones and lacks some. Of fewer than 250,000 clones listed, around 81% are singletons. The sequenced material came from PBMCs or T cells enriched from blood (not recorded which). The receptor set was obtained from a woman aged 40 to 50 with acute COVID-19.

This clone was seen a handful of times. This rearrangement joins TRBV2 to TRBJ1-2; 8 nucleotides agree with TRBD1. The CDR3 runs 15 residues. Trimming removed 5 bases from V and 7 bases from J; junction bases left unmatched: 12. The germline CDR1 and CDR2 sequences are SNHLY and FYNNEI. This chain's CDR3 is CASSPVGQGVSGYTF. DNA of the CDR3: TGTGCCAGCAGTCCTGTAGGACAGGGAGTCTCTGGCTACACCTTC.

V gene TRBV18 combines with J gene TRBJ2-7, with 9 bases matching TRBD1. The CDR3 is 15 amino acids. From germline, CDR1 is KGHSH and CDR2 LQKENI. After removal of 5 bases from V and 10 bases from J, the junction contained 15 bases not matched to a gene. CDR3 protein: CASSSTTGTGNEQYF. The CDR3 bases are TGTGCCAGCTCATCCACTACCGGGACAGGGAATGAACAGTACTTC.

The rearrangement joins TRBV30 to TRBJ1-6; tentatively, D is TRBD1 (6 bases). Germline V CDR1 and CDR2: GTSNPN, SVGIG (reference sequence). V lost 4 bases and J lost 7, with 11 bases in between. The CDR3 spans 13 residues. This CDR3 reads CAWNAGENSPLHF. The CDR3 bases are TGTGCCTGGAACGCAGGGGAAAATTCACCCCTCCACTTT.

The genes are TRBV28 and TRBJ2-5; a possible D gene is TRBD2 (6 bases). The V and J ends lost 3 bases and 7 bases respectively, with 15 bases between them. This CDR3 has 14 residues. In germline, CDR1 is MDHEN, CDR2 SYDVKM. CDR3 in amino acids: CASSLRDFPRTQYF. The CDR3 DNA reads as TGTGCCAGCAGTTTGCGGGACTTCCCGCGGACCCAGTACTTC. The variable domain in full, completed from reference TRBV28 and TRBJ2-5, reads DVKVTQSSRYLVKRTGEKVFLECVQDMDHENMFWYRQDPGLGLRLIYFSYDVKMKEKGDIPEGYSVSREKKERFSLILESASTNQTSMYLCASSLRDFPRTQYFGPGTRLLVL.

The chain uses TRBV19 and TRBJ2-1; TRBD2 aligns across 10 bases. The V and J ends lost 2 bases and 8 bases, in that order; junction bases with no gene match: 6. Germline lookup yields CDR1 LNHDA and CDR2 SQIVND (reference sequence). This CDR3 is 15 amino acids long. The DNA for the CDR3 is TGTGCCAGTAGTATAACAGCGGGGGGGCCTTATGAGCAGTTCTTC. It translates to CASSITAGGPYEQFF.

J is TRBJ1-2 and V is TRBV5-1, with TRBD1 matching over 9 bases. Germline trimming cut 0 bases from V and 4 bases from J; bases unmatched to any gene: 10. Germline V gives CDR1 SGHRS, CDR2 YFSETQ. The CDR3 runs 17 residues. The DNA for the CDR3 is TGCGCCAGCAGCTTGGCCCAATTACAACAGGGGGCCTATGGCTACACCTTC. This gives the protein CASSLAQLQQGAYGYTF.

This clone was counted a single time. J is TRBJ2-3 and V is TRBV12-5; 8 positions agree with TRBD2. Germline loops: CDR1 LGHNT, CDR2 FRNRAP. The ends lost 0 bases at V and 0 bases at J; junction bases unmatched: 5. The CDR3 is made up of 17 amino acids. CDR3 in amino acids: CASGLVRGGGSTDTQYF. The CDR3 DNA reads TGTGCTAGTGGTTTGGTACGAGGCGGGGGGAGCACAGATACGCAGTATTTT.